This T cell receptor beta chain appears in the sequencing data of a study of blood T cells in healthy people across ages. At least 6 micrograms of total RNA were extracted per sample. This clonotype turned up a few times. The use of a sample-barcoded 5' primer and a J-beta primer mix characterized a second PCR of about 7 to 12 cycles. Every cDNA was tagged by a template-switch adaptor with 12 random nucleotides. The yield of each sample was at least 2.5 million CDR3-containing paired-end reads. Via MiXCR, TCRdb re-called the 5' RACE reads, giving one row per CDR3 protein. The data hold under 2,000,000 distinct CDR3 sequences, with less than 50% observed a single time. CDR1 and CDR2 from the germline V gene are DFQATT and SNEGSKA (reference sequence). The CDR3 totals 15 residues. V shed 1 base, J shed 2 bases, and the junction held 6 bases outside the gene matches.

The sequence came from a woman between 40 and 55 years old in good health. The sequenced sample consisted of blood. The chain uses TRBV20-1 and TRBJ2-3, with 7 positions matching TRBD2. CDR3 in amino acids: CSARAASGLTDTQYF. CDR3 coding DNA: TGCAGTGCTAGAGCGGCTAGCGGCCTCACAGATACGCAGTATTTT.